The sequence of this TCR beta chain was determined in a study of blood T cell repertoires in COVID-19. Looked up from germline, CDR1 is ENHRY and CDR2 is SYGVKD. CDR3 size: 15 residues. Between the trimmed V and J ends, which lost 7 bases and 5 bases, there was a span of 21 bases. The protocol was immunoSEQ multiplex PCR, while the TCRdb copy is restricted to in-frame clones and leaves out a portion. The sample has a few hundred thousand clones, about nine tenths seen once. This chain links TRBV10-3 with TRBJ2-7; D is possibly TRBD2 (6 bases). The origin of this receptor is a man younger than 35 who had recovered from COVID-19. The sample comprised PBMCs or T cells enriched from blood (not recorded which). The CDR3 region has the DNA TGTGCCATCACCCCGATAGGCGGGGTTTTGGACGAGCAGTACTTC. Translation gives CAITPIGGVLDEQYF.